This T cell receptor beta chain emerged from a study of OX40 agonist ivuxolimab in advanced cancers. Concerning the study at large: Ivuxolimab, which targeted the costimulatory receptor OX40 (CD134), was an agonistic, fully human IgG2 monoclonal antibody. Among the approximately 50 dose-escalation patients, about 20 had hepatocellular carcinoma, approximately 15 melanoma, 9 renal cell carcinoma and 9 head and neck cancer. Partial responses occurred in three dose-escalation patients, of whom one had hepatocellular carcinoma and two had cutaneous melanoma. Intravenous ivuxolimab was administered to patients every 2 weeks at six dose levels: 0.01, 0.1, 0.3, 1.5, 3 and 10 mg/kg. In the dose-escalation cohort, approximately 80% of patients were male, and the mean age was roughly 56 years with a range of roughly 20 to 85. The point of sequencing TCRbeta in the periphery was to test whether ivuxolimab changed TCR sequence diversity and drove clonal T-cell expansion. The paper covers the monotherapy dose-escalation part of the phase I ivuxolimab trial, which included N of about 50 patients. Prior anti-PD-1, anti-PD-L1 or anti-CTLA-4 therapy was permitted, and checkpoint inhibitors had been received by around 40% of dose-escalation patients.

For this clone: Its antigen is not yet known. No much larger clonotype is one base removed from it; base qualities were not supplied.

For CDR1 and CDR2, the germline V gene lists ENHRY and SYGVKD. From cysteine to phenylalanine, the CDR3 is 13 amino acids long. Left in the record is the CDR3 DNA by itself, 39 bases read in frame from the first base. Trimming costs V 10 bases and J 0 bases, and their ends lie 13 bases apart. On the study overall, not on this receptor specifically: After ivuxolimab, CD8+ T cells had more expanded clones than CD4+ T cells on average. Low levels of normalized T-cell clonal expansion were also seen in some patients who did not respond. The antigen specificity of the peripheral T cells that underwent clonal expansion was not determined. At doses of 0.1 to 3.0 mg/kg, clonal expansion of both CD4+ and CD8+ T cells in blood was seen between baseline and week 6. In partial responders in the 0.1-3.0 mg/kg groups, normalized peripheral clonal expansion was found to be among the lowest, especially among CD8+ T cells.

The trial excluded patients who had a history of autoimmune disease or who were on systemic immunosuppression. In every dose cohort, peripheral blood was drawn for TCR sequencing at baseline, cycle 4 day 1, and cycle 7 day 1. The samples were taken from a phase I, first-in-human, multicenter, open-label dose-escalation trial of ivuxolimab. Adults with locally advanced or metastatic melanoma, renal cell carcinoma, hepatocellular carcinoma or head and neck squamous cell carcinoma were enrolled in the trial. CD4+ and CD8+ T cells were sorted separately from peripheral blood before TCR sequencing. For sequencing of the TCRbeta CDR3 region, genomic DNA was extracted from the sorted cells. The immunoSEQ Assay was used for sequencing of TCRbeta CDR3 regions. The immuneACCESS repertoire file appears here via TCRdb, limited to in-frame rearrangements. These files lack a portion of the clones; in checked studies, under half of the deficit traces to unresolved V genes, and the cause of the others is not known. The sample has approximately 100,000 clones on record, roughly 88% of them singletons. The leading ten clones occupy 3.5% to 4% of the sample.

The sequencing used CD4+ or CD8+ T cells sorted from blood, collected in a trial of the OX40 agonist ivuxolimab. The rearrangement joined TRBV10-3 to TRBJ2-7; TRBD2 could be the D gene, as 6 bases match. This clonotype originated in an adult with an advanced solid tumor such as melanoma, head and neck, liver or kidney cancer. CDR3 loop: CATFSGDSYEQYF. Read as DNA, the sequence is TGTGCCACCTTTTCGGGGGACTCCTACGAGCAGTACTTC.